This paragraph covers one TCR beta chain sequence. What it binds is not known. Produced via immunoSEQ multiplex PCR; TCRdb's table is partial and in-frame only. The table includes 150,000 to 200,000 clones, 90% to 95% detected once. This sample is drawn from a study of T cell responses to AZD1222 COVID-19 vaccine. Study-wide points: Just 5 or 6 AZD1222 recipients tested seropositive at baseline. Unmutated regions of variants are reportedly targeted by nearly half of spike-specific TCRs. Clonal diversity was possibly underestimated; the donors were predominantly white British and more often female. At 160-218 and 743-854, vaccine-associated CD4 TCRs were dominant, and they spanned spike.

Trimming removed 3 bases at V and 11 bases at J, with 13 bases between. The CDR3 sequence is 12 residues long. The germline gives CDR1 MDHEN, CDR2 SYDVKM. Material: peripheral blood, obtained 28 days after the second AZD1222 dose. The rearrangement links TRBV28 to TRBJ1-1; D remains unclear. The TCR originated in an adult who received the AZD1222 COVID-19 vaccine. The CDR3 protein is CASSFVGLGAFF. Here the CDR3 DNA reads TGTGCCAGCAGTTTTGTGGGTCTGGGGGCTTTCTTT.